This T cell receptor beta chain was found in a study of T cells after yellow fever vaccination. Broader study findings: From the bulk population, abundant clonotypes could contaminate and appear within FACS-sorted repertoires.

TCRdb re-derived calls from the 5' RACE reads in MiXCR, one entry per CDR3 protein. The sample holds just over 300,000 distinct CDR3 sequences, around 4% seen once. About this clonotype itself: The antigen is undetermined.

Germline V gene sequence: CDR1 GTSNPN, CDR2 SVGIG (reference sequence). Trimming removed 7 bases at V and 4 bases at J, with 11 bases between. This CDR3 contains 11 residues. The source is a young man who received the YFV17D yellow fever vaccine. The chain combines TRBV30 with TRBJ2-7; tentative D call: TRBD1 (5 bases). The sequencing here drew on PBMCs, taken on the day of the yellow fever booster vaccination. The CDR3 loop is CALATVYEQYF. The DNA of the CDR3 is TGTGCCTTGGCGACAGTTTACGAGCAGTACTTC.